This entry describes one T cell receptor beta chain. This sample was taken from a study of blood T cell repertoires in COVID-19. The method was immunoSEQ multiplex PCR; TCRdb's version includes in-frame clones alone and lacks a portion of them. In the table there are a few hundred thousand clones, around 89% of which are singletons. Trimming stripped 2 bases from V and 5 bases from J, with 12 bases between. The CDR3 spans 15 residues. Germline V CDR1 and CDR2: MNHEY, SVGAGI. The chain is built from TRBV6-5 and TRBJ1-4; D ambiguous. The sequence derives from a woman aged 55-69 years with COVID-19, enrolled during active disease. Material: peripheral blood. The chain's CDR3 is CASSYMGRQNEKLFF. Written as DNA, the CDR3 is TGTGCCAGCAGTTACATGGGCAGACAAAATGAAAAACTGTTTTTT.